Listed below are T cell receptor beta chains from one sample, sequenced in a study of blood T cells in healthy people across ages. TCRdb used MiXCR to reprocess the 5' RACE reads, holding one entry per CDR3 protein. The table records 650,000 to 1,000,000 distinct CDR3 sequences, less than 60% of them present only once. The sequenced sample consisted of blood. The origin of the receptors is a man older than 75 in good health. Each CDR3 is given with its conserved first and last residue. Each record gives: clone size, J gene, D gene, V gene, CDR3 DNA, CDR3 protein. D genes are given only for firm matches. Clone size is given for some rows only: seen once, a few or many times, or a class if the clone is expanded.

.,TRBJ2-1,TRBD2,TRBV4-1,TGCGCCAGCAGCCAAGGGCCCGGGACTAGCTCCAATGAGCAGTTCTTC,CASSQGPGTSSNEQFF
.,TRBJ2-5,TRBD2,TRBV12-3/TRBV12-4,TGTGCCAGCAGAATAGCGGGACGGGAGACCCAGTACTTC,CASRIAGRETQYF
few,TRBJ1-2,TRBD1,TRBV7-9,TGTGCCAGCAGCTCCGCGACAGGGAGAGACTATGGCTACACCTTC,CASSSATGRDYGYTF
.,TRBJ2-7,.,TRBV20-1,TGCAGTGCTAAGAAGACAGTTACTACCTACGAGCAGTACTTC,CSAKKTVTTYEQYF
.,TRBJ2-5,.,TRBV20-1,TGCAGTGCCATTAGCGGATTGGGGATAAATGAGCAGTACTTC,CSAISGLGINEQYF
.,TRBJ1-6,.,TRBV7-2,TGTGCCAGCAGCTTAGTCGCAGGGGATAATTCACCCCTCCACTTT,CASSLVAGDNSPLHF
few,TRBJ2-3,TRBD2,TRBV28,TGTGCCAGCAGTCCAGCGGGAGTCCCCTTGTCTAGCACAGATACGCAGTATTTT,CASSPAGVPLSSTDTQYF
few,TRBJ2-1,TRBD2,TRBV5-1,TGCGCCAGCAGCTTGGTTTTAGCGGGAGGCGATGAGCAGTTCTTC,CASSLVLAGGDEQFF
.,TRBJ2-5,.,TRBV21-1,TGTGCCAGCAGCAAAGGGCTGCGATCAGGGCAGTACTTC,CASSKGLRSGQYF
.,TRBJ1-6,.,TRBV14,TGTGCCAGCAGCCAAGTCGGGGGGAATTCGCCCCTCCACTTT,CASSQVGGNSPLHF
.,TRBJ1-5,.,TRBV4-2,TGTGCCAGCAGCCAAGGGGGGAAAGGCAATCAGCCCCAGCATTTT,CASSQGGKGNQPQHF
.,TRBJ2-1,TRBD2,TRBV9,TGTGCCAGCAGCGTAGGTTGGGAGGGGCCTCAGTTCTTC,CASSVGWEGPQFF
.,TRBJ2-7,TRBD1,TRBV6-2/TRBV6-3,TGTGCCAGCAGTCTACCGGGACAGGGAACTTTCTACGAGCAGTACTTC,CASSLPGQGTFYEQYF
.,TRBJ2-5,TRBD1,TRBV12-3/TRBV12-4,TGTGCCAGCAGTTTTTCTACAGGGGGAGAGACCCAGTACTTC,CASSFSTGGETQYF
.,TRBJ2-4,TRBD1,TRBV4-3,TGCGCCAGCAGCCGCGAGATTAGGGACAGGGTGCACATTCAGTACTTC,CASSREIRDRVHIQYF
once,TRBJ2-1,TRBD2,TRBV15,TGTGCCACCAGCAGAGAGACTAGCGGGAGTCATGAGCAGTTCTTC,CATSRETSGSHEQFF
.,TRBJ2-7,TRBD2,TRBV27,TGTGCCAGCAGTTTATATGGTTTATTGGGGGGACTAGCGGGAGGCCCTCAGTACTTC,CASSLYGLLGGLAGGPQYF
once,TRBJ2-7,.,TRBV6-1,TGTGCCAGCATTCGCCGGGACGCTGGGGACGAGCAGTACTTC,CASIRRDAGDEQYF
.,TRBJ2-1,TRBD1,TRBV6-4,TGTGCCAGCAGTGAGGTCGGGACAGCGAATGAGCAGTTCTTC,CASSEVGTANEQFF
.,TRBJ2-1,TRBD2,TRBV20-1,TGCAGTGCTAGAGGCCTGCGGCTAGCGGGAGTGAATGAGCAGTTCTTC,CSARGLRLAGVNEQFF
many,TRBJ2-4,.,TRBV10-3,TGTGCCATCAGTGAGGCCGCGACCAAAAACATTCAGTACTTC,CAISEAATKNIQYF
.,TRBJ2-6,.,TRBV10-3,TGTGCCATCAGCGAGGAGGGGTCTGGGGCCAACGTCCTGACTTTC,CAISEEGSGANVLTF
many,TRBJ2-7,.,TRBV3-1,TGTGCCAGCAGCCAAGAAGGCTGGGGGCCTGCCTACGAGCAGTACTTC,CASSQEGWGPAYEQYF
.,TRBJ2-1,.,TRBV5-5,TGTGCCAGCAGCTTGGTAGGGACGAGCAATGAGCAGTTCTTC,CASSLVGTSNEQFF
.,TRBJ2-1,TRBD2,TRBV28,TGTGCCAGCAGAGGGCGGGGGGCCACCGATGAGCAGTTCTTC,CASRGRGATDEQFF
.,TRBJ2-1,.,TRBV20-1,TGCAGTGCGGCCGAAGGGAAAATGCGAAGCTCCTACAATGAGCAGTTCTTC,CSAAEGKMRSSYNEQFF
few,TRBJ1-2,TRBD1,TRBV5-1,TGCGCCAGCCGGACAGGCGGGCTGGAAGACTATGGCTACACCTTC,CASRTGGLEDYGYTF
few,TRBJ1-2,TRBD1,TRBV20-1,TGCAGTGCTAGAGATCCGGACAGGTCAGGCTATGGCTACACCTTC,CSARDPDRSGYGYTF
few,TRBJ2-5,TRBD2,TRBV9,TGTGCCAGCACCGGGACTAGCGGTCACAATGAGCAGTACTTC,CASTGTSGHNEQYF
.,TRBJ2-3,.,TRBV12-3/TRBV12-4,TGTGCCAGCAGTTATCTCATGACTAGCACAGATACGCAGTATTTT,CASSYLMTSTDTQYF
.,TRBJ1-1,.,TRBV12-3/TRBV12-4,TGTGCCAGCATTTTTGACGAGACTGAAGCTTTCTTT,CASIFDETEAFF
.,TRBJ2-7,TRBD1,TRBV27,TGTGCCAGCAGTTCACCGGGACAGAAGAACTACGAGCAGTACTTC,CASSSPGQKNYEQYF
.,TRBJ1-1,TRBD1,TRBV7-2,TGTGCCAGCAGACGGCGTCCCGGGACAGCCATGAACACTGAAGCTTTCTTT,CASRRRPGTAMNTEAFF
few,TRBJ2-7,TRBD2,TRBV20-1,TGCAGTGCTAGGCCGCATCGGGGGGGCGCTGAGTACGAGCAGTACTTC,CSARPHRGGAEYEQYF
.,TRBJ2-7,.,TRBV5-1,TGCGCCAGCAAGCCGGGACTGGCCCCCTACGAGCAGTACTTC,CASKPGLAPYEQYF
few,TRBJ2-7,TRBD2,TRBV7-2,TGTGCCAGCAGGCGACCCGAAGGAGCTAGCGGGAACCACGAGCAGTACTTC,CASRRPEGASGNHEQYF
.,TRBJ2-5,TRBD1,TRBV27,TGTGCCAGCAGTCCCTTTACAGGGGGAGAGACCCAGTACTTC,CASSPFTGGETQYF